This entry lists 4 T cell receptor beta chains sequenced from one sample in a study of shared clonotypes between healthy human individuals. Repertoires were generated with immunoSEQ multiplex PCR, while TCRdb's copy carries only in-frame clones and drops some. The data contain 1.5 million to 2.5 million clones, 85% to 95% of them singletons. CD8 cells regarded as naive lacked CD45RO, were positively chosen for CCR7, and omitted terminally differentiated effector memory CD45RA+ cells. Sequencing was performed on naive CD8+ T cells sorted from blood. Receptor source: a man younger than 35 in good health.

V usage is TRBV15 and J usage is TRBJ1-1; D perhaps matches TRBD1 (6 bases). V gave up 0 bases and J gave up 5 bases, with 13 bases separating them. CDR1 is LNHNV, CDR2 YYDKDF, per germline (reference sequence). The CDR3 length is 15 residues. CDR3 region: CATSRERGLGTEAFF. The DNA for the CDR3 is TGTGCCACCAGCAGAGAGAGGGGGTTGGGAACTGAAGCTTTCTTT.

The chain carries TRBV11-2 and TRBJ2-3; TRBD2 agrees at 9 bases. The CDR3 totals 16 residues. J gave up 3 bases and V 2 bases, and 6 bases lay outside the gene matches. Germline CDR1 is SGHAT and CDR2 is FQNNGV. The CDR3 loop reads CASSLSGGRETDTQYF. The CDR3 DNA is TGTGCCAGCAGCTTATCTGGCGGGAGGGAGACAGATACGCAGTATTTT.

The DNA for the CDR3 is TGCGCCAGCAGCCAAGGACTAGCGGGAGATAAAATCAATGAGCAGTTCTTC. Translation: CASSQGLAGDKINEQFF. The chain combines TRBV4-3 with TRBJ2-1; 12 bases map to TRBD2. Germline CDR1 reads LGHNA; CDR2 reads YSLEER. The CDR3 extends over 17 amino acids. Trimming cost V 1 base and J 6 bases; bases outside gene matches: 7.

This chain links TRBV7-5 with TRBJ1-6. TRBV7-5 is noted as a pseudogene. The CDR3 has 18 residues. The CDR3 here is CARSSPRGRGLNNSPLHF. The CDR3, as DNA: TGTGCCAGAAGCTCACCCAGGGGACGGGGGCTTAATAATTCACCCCTCCACTTT.